The source of this T cell receptor beta chain is a study of T cell responses to AZD1222 COVID-19 vaccine. Notes on this clone: The antigen is not known.

Germline loops: CDR1 SGHVS, CDR2 FQNEAQ. The CDR3 spans 13 residues. Trimming took 3 bases from V and 6 from J, leaving 12 bases between them. Profiling relied on immunoSEQ multiplex PCR, and the TCRdb table lists in-frame clones only, not all of them. There are roughly 100,000 clones in the sample; 85% to 90% occur only once, and over 4.5% lies in the top ten. Study observations and caveats: White British donors predominated, females outnumbered males, and clonal diversity was possibly underestimated. Close to half of all spike-specific TCRs reportedly target regions of the variants that are unmutated. All repertoire sampling was performed exclusively after the peak T cell response. Just six AZD1222 recipients tested seropositive at baseline.

The chain recombines TRBV7-8 with TRBJ2-7; D perhaps matches TRBD2 (5 bases). The receptor's source is an adult in good health. The material sequenced was peripheral blood, taken on day 0 of AZD1222 vaccination. CDR3 DNA sequence: TGTGCCAGCAGCTTCCGGCCTCGGGGCGAGCAGTACTTC. This translates into CASSFRPRGEQYF. The full variable domain, rest sourced from reference TRBV7-8 and TRBJ2-7, is GAGVSQSPRYKVAKRGQDVALRCDPISGHVSLFWYQQALGQGPEFLTYFQNEAQLDKSGLPSDRFFAERPEGSVSTLKIQRTQQEDSAVYLCASSFRPRGEQYFGPGTRLTVT.